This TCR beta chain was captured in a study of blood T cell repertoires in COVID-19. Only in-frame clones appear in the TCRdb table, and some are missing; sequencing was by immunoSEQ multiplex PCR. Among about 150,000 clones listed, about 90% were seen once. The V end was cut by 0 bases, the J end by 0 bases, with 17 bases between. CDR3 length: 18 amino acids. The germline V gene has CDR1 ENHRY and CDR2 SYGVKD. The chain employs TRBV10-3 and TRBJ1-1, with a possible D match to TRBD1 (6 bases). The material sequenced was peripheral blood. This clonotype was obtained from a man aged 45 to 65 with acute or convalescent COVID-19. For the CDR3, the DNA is TGTGCCATCAGTGAGTCAGCCTCGGGGGGCCACATGAACACTGAAGCTTTCTTT. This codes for CAISESASGGHMNTEAFF.